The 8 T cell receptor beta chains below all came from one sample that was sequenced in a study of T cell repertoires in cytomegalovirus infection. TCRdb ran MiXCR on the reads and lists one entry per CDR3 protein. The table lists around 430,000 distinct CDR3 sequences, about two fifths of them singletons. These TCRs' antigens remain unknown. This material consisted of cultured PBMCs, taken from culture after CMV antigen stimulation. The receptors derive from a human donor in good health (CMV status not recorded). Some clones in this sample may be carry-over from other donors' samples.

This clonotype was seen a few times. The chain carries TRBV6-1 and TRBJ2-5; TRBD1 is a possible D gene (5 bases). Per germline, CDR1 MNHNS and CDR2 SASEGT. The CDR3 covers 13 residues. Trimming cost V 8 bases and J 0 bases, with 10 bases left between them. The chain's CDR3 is CASLDRNQETQYF. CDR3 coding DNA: TGTGCCAGCCTAGACAGAAACCAAGAGACCCAGTACTTC.

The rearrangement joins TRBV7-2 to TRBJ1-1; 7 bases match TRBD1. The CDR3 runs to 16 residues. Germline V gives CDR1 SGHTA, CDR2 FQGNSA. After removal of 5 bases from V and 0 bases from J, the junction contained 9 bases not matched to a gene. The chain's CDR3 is CASSLYGTAMNTEAFF. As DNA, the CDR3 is TGTGCCAGCAGCCTTTACGGGACAGCCATGAACACTGAAGCTTTCTTT. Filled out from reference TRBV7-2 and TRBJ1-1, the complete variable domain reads GAGVSQSPSNKVTEKGKDVELRCDPISGHTALYWYRQSLGQGLEFLIYFQGNSAPDKSGLPSDRFSAERTGGSVSTLTIQRTQQEDSAVYLCASSLYGTAMNTEAFFGQGTRLTVV.

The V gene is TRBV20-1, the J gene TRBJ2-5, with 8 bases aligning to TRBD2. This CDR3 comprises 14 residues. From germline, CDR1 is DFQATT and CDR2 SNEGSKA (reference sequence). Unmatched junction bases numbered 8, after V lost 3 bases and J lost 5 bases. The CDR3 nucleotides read TGCAGTGCTAGTGGGGCGGGGGGCGGGGAGACCCAGTACTTC. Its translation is CSASGAGGGETQYF.

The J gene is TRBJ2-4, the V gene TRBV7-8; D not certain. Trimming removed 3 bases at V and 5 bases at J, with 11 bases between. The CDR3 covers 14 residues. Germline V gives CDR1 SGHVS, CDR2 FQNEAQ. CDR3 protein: CASSLGYGENIQYF. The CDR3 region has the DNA TGTGCCAGCAGCTTGGGCTATGGGGAAAACATTCAGTACTTC. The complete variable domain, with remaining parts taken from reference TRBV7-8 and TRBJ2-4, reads GAGVSQSPRYKVAKRGQDVALRCDPISGHVSLFWYQQALGQGPEFLTYFQNEAQLDKSGLPSDRFFAERPEGSVSTLKIQRTQQEDSAVYLCASSLGYGENIQYFGAGTRLSVL.

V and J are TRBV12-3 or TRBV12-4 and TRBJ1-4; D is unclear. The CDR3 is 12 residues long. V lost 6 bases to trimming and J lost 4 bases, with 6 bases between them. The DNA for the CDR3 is TGTGCCAGCAGGCGGGTTAATGAAAAACTGTTTTTT. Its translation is CASRRVNEKLFF.

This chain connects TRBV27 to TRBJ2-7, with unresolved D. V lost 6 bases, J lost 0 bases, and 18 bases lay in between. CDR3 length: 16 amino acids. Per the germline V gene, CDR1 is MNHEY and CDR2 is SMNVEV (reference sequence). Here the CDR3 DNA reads TGTGCCAGCAGATTCTACCCGAGCACCCTCTCCTACGAGCAGTACTTC. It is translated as CASRFYPSTLSYEQYF.

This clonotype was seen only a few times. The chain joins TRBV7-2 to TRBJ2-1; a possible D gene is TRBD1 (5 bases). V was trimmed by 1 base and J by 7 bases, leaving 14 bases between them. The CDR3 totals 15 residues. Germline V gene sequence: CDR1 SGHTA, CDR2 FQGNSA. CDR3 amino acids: CASSLVQGVQNEQFF. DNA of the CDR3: TGTGCCAGCAGCTTAGTGCAGGGCGTACAGAATGAGCAGTTCTTC.

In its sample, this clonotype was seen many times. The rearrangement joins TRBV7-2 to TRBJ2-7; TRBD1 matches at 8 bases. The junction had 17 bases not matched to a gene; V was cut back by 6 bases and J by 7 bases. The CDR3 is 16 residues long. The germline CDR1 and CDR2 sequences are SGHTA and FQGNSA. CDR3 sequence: CASSPAPPGQEEEQYF. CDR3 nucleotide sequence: TGTGCCAGCAGTCCCGCCCCCCCGGGACAGGAGGAAGAGCAGTACTTC.